These T cell receptor beta chains were read from a single sample in a study of OX40 agonist ivuxolimab in advanced cancers. The table came from immunoSEQ multiplex PCR; TCRdb's copy has only in-frame clones and leaves some out. The sample lists 40,000 to 55,000 clones; roughly nine tenths were seen once. Sequenced here: CD4+ or CD8+ T cells sorted from blood, sampled in a trial of the OX40 agonist ivuxolimab. Source of these receptors: an adult with an advanced solid tumor such as melanoma, head and neck, liver or kidney cancer. The CDR3 runs from the conserved cysteine through the conserved F or W. D genes are given only for firm matches. Clone size is given for some rows only: seen once, a few or many times, or a class if the clone is expanded.

v_gene,abundance,j_gene,d_gene,CDR3aa,CDR3nt
TRBV5-1,.,TRBJ2-2,.,CASSLTLRGGTGELFF,TGCGCCAGCAGCCTGACACTCAGGGGCGGCACCGGGGAGCTGTTTTTT
TRBV27,.,TRBJ1-2,.,CASSLREFSNYGYTF,TGTGCCAGCAGCCTCCGGGAATTTTCGAACTATGGCTACACCTTC
TRBV2,.,TRBJ1-3,.,CASSVDSSGNTIYF,TGTGCCAGCAGTGTAGACAGCTCTGGAAACACCATATATTTT
TRBV4-1,.,TRBJ1-2,.,CASSQGQGGYTF,TGCGCCAGCAGCCAAGGACAAGGTGGCTACACCTTC
TRBV11-2,.,TRBJ1-1,.,CASSLERGTEAFF,TGTGCCAGCAGCTTAGAGAGGGGCACTGAAGCTTTCTTT
TRBV15,.,TRBJ2-3,.,CATSRGPSTQADTQYF,TGTGCCACCAGCAGAGGGCCTAGCACTCAGGCAGATACGCAGTATTTT
TRBV19,once,TRBJ2-4,TRBD2,CASTGLAGGPINIQYF,TGTGCCAGTACTGGACTAGCGGGGGGGCCGATAAACATTCAGTACTTC
TRBV30,.,TRBJ1-1,TRBD1,CAWSGQGLEAFF,TGTGCCTGGAGTGGACAGGGACTTGAAGCTTTCTTT
TRBV18,.,TRBJ1-1,TRBD1,CASSPQLRQGGVNTEAFF,TGTGCCAGCTCACCCCAACTCCGACAGGGTGGGGTCAACACTGAAGCTTTCTTT
TRBV10-1,.,TRBJ2-2,TRBD1,CASSGDRVGPGELFF,TGCGCCAGCAGTGGGGACAGGGTAGGGCCCGGGGAGCTGTTTTTT
TRBV28,.,TRBJ1-2,.,CASSIGINYGYTF,TGTGCCAGCAGCATAGGAATTAACTATGGCTACACCTTC
TRBV7-2,.,TRBJ1-2,.,CASTRTGVLGYTF,TGTGCCAGCACCCGGACTGGGGTACTCGGCTACACCTTC
TRBV19,.,TRBJ1-6,.,CASSVARINSPLHF,TGTGCCAGTAGTGTGGCTCGGATTAATTCACCCCTCCACTTT
TRBV7-6,.,TRBJ1-1,TRBD1,CASSLQGADTEAFF,TGTGCCAGCAGCTTACAGGGGGCAGACACTGAAGCTTTCTTT
TRBV5-1,once,TRBJ1-1,.,CASSLLRGADTEAFF,TGCGCCAGCAGCCTGCTACGGGGGGCGGACACTGAAGCTTTCTTT
TRBV7-7,.,TRBJ1-1,.,CASSLGGTENTEAFF,TGTGCCAGCAGCTTAGGCGGGACGGAGAACACTGAAGCTTTCTTT